The rows below give T cell receptor beta chains drawn from one sample of a study of identical twins. TCRdb redid the calling of the 5' RACE reads with MiXCR, one entry per CDR3 protein. The table shows roughly 700,000 distinct CDR3 sequences, with roughly 8% occurring only once. These same data were also listed under a study on yellow fever vaccine responses in identical twins.

Material for sequencing was PBMCs. These receptors were obtained from a woman aged 18-29 years in good health. The CDR3 runs from the conserved cysteine through the conserved F or W. The order of the fields is V gene, D gene, clone size, J gene, CDR3 DNA, CDR3 protein. D genes are given only for firm matches. A row's size may be missing; if present it is once, few, many or a size class.

TRBV20-1,.,few,TRBJ2-7,TGCAGTGCTAGACTCCCAGAGGGTTTGGGGTACGAGCAGTACTTC,CSARLPEGLGYEQYF
TRBV27,.,few,TRBJ2-1,TGTGCCAGCAGTTTCGAGGGAGGGGGCTTCAATGAGCAGTTCTTC,CASSFEGGGFNEQFF
TRBV5-1,TRBD2,few,TRBJ2-1,TGCGCCAGCAGCTTGGGGACTAGCGGGGGATCCGAGCAGTTCTTC,CASSLGTSGGSEQFF
TRBV28,.,.,TRBJ2-1,TGTGCCAGCAAACCGAGGGGGGAGGCCTCCTACAATGAGCAGTTCTTC,CASKPRGEASYNEQFF
TRBV7-9,.,.,TRBJ2-1,TGTGCCAGCAGCTTACCTGGGGTACATGAGCAGTTCTTC,CASSLPGVHEQFF
TRBV30,.,few,TRBJ2-5,TGTGCCTGGAGTGATAGGGAGACCCAGTACTTC,CAWSDRETQYF
TRBV12-3/TRBV12-4,TRBD2,many,TRBJ2-4,TGTGCCAGCTCTAGGACTAGCGGGAATGTGGACATTCAGTACTTC,CASSRTSGNVDIQYF
TRBV5-1,.,.,TRBJ2-7,TGCGCCAGCAGCTTTTCTCTGGGGCTCTCCTACGAGCAGTACTTC,CASSFSLGLSYEQYF
TRBV7-2,TRBD1,many,TRBJ2-2,TGTGCCAGCAGCACGACAGGGGCGGGCACCGGGGAGCTGTTTTTT,CASSTTGAGTGELFF
TRBV27,.,many,TRBJ1-4,TGTGCCAGCAGTTTCGCACCCGGGGTTAATGAAAAACTGTTTTTT,CASSFAPGVNEKLFF
TRBV10-3,TRBD2,.,TRBJ2-1,TGTGCCATCAGTGATGTAGCGGGGGGAGTTTACAATGAGCAGTTCTTC,CAISDVAGGVYNEQFF
TRBV27,TRBD2,few,TRBJ2-1,TGTGCCAGCAGTAAGACTAGCAATCATGAGCAGTTCTTC,CASSKTSNHEQFF
TRBV5-1,.,many,TRBJ2-2,TGCGCCAGCAGACCCAGCGGGAACACCGGGGAGCTGTTTTTT,CASRPSGNTGELFF
TRBV7-9,TRBD1,.,TRBJ2-4,TGTGCCAGCAGCTTAGGTTCCGGAAGGGGGCAGAGAAACATTCAGTACTTC,CASSLGSGRGQRNIQYF
TRBV7-9,.,.,TRBJ1-1,TGTGCCAGCAGCTTAACCAGGGAAGCTTTCTTT,CASSLTREAFF
TRBV29-1,.,.,TRBJ1-1,TGCAGCGCGTACGATAACACTGAAGCTTTCTTT,CSAYDNTEAFF
TRBV20-1,TRBD2,.,TRBJ2-3,TGCAGTGCTAGCCTCAGGATAGCGGGAAATACGCAGTATTTT,CSASLRIAGNTQYF